Sequencing of this T cell receptor (beta chain) was carried out in a study of blood T cell repertoires in COVID-19. Across the whole study: The samples span acute and convalescent COVID-19 from the United States, Italy and Spain. PBMCs, B-cell-depleted T cells, or T cells were the source of the cDNA or gDNA that made up the material.

The germline V gene encodes CDR1 LNHDA and CDR2 SQIVND (reference sequence). The CDR3 runs 18 residues. Unmatched junction bases numbered 18, after V lost 8 bases and J lost 6 bases. As handled by the study authors: Amplification from reference gene primers served as the basis for estimated nucleated cell counts. Sequenced by immunoSEQ multiplex PCR; TCRdb stores in-frame clones only, minus some. The D gene and trimming were derived from the DNA, and the V and J assignments and clone size from that table. Among about 180,000 clones, about 81% were seen once, and the ten largest hold 12%. This chain connects TRBV19 to TRBJ2-2; TRBD1 matches 10 bases. The clonotype was recovered from a woman aged 80 or over with COVID-19, enrolled during active disease. Material: peripheral blood. CDR3 sequence: CASLITGDRGPRAGELFF. CDR3 sequence (DNA): TGTGCCAGTCTGATAACCGGGGACAGGGGTCCGAGGGCCGGGGAGCTGTTTTTT.